A selection of T cell receptor beta chains follows, all from one sample in a study of identical twins. TCRdb itself ran the 5' RACE reads through MiXCR, one entry per CDR3 protein. The sample has hundreds of thousands of distinct CDR3 sequences; around 6.1% are singletons. Sequencing was carried out using naive T cells sorted from blood. Source of these receptors: a man aged 18 to 35 in good health. CDR3s include the opening cysteine and the closing phenylalanine or tryptophan. The D gene is left open where the match is weak. Clone sizes are given selectively: once, few, many, or a class where the clone is expanded.

>many|15|TRBD1|TRBJ1-1|TRBV5-1
TGCGCCAGCAGCTTAAGACAGGGTCTTTTCACTGAAGCTTTCTTT
CASSLRQGLFTEAFF
>NA|14|TRBD1|TRBJ2-1|TRBV19
TGTGCCAGTAGTATGCAGGGGGTTGGCAATGAGCAGTTCTTC
CASSMQGVGNEQFF
>NA|13|NA|TRBJ2-1|TRBV2
TGTGCCAGCAGTGTTCTTAGTGTGGACGAGCAGTTCTTC
CASSVLSVDEQFF
>many|17|TRBD2|TRBJ2-5|TRBV20-1
TGCAGTGCTACTCTGATTATAGCGGGAGGTGAATTAGAGACCCAGTACTTC
CSATLIIAGGELETQYF
>many|14|NA|TRBJ2-7|TRBV11-1
TGTGCCAGCAGCTTAGCGAGCAAACTTTACGAGCAGTACTTC
CASSLASKLYEQYF
>NA|16|TRBD1|TRBJ2-1|TRBV4-3
TGCGCCAGCAGCCAAGAAATTGGACAGGGGATGAATGAGCAGTTCTTC
CASSQEIGQGMNEQFF
>many|14|NA|TRBJ2-3|TRBV20-1
TGCAGTGCTAGACCCCCGGAAAGCACAGATACGCAGTATTTT
CSARPPESTDTQYF
>many|16|NA|TRBJ2-4|TRBV5-4
TGTGCCAGCAGCTTGGGCGGTTGGGAATCCAAAAACATTCAGTACTTC
CASSLGGWESKNIQYF
>NA|14|TRBD2|TRBJ2-1|TRBV29-1
TGCAGCGTTGAGGTAGCGGGAGGGACCTATGAGCAGTTCTTC
CSVEVAGGTYEQFF
>few|14|TRBD2|TRBJ2-1|TRBV6-2/TRBV6-3
TGTGCCAGCAGAGAGACTAGCGTAGCTAATGAGCAGTTCTTC
CASRETSVANEQFF
>many|15|TRBD2|TRBJ2-7|TRBV4-2
TGTGCCAGCAGCCAAGAAGGCCGGGGGGCCTACGAGCAGTACTTC
CASSQEGRGAYEQYF
>few|16|TRBD2|TRBJ2-1|TRBV2
TGTGCCAGCGACCAACTAGCGGGAGAAGGATACAATGAGCAGTTCTTC
CASDQLAGEGYNEQFF
>NA|13|NA|TRBJ2-6|TRBV30
TGTGCCTGCAGGGATGCCGGGGCCAACGTCCTGACTTTC
CACRDAGANVLTF
>many|19|TRBD2|TRBJ2-1|TRBV6-2/TRBV6-3
TGTGCCAGCAGTTACTCGAATGGTTGGGCGGGAGAACTAGACAATGAGCAGTTCTTC
CASSYSNGWAGELDNEQFF
>few|15|NA|TRBJ2-2|TRBV30
TGTGCCTGGAGTGTAAAGGGGGGGGACACCGGGGAGCTGTTTTTT
CAWSVKGGDTGELFF
>many|17|TRBD2|TRBJ2-1|TRBV4-3
TGCGCCAGCAGCCAAGATCGAGCGGGAGGGCCGAATGGTGAGCAGTTCTTC
CASSQDRAGGPNGEQFF
>few|14|TRBD1|TRBJ2-2|TRBV7-9
TGTGCCAGCAGCTCCCTCGGACAGGCCGGGGAGCTGTTTTTT
CASSSLGQAGELFF
>many|21|TRBD2|TRBJ2-1|TRBV6-4
TGTGCCAGCAGCCCAGAAGGACTAGCGGGGACCTCCACCCTCCTATACAATGAGCAGTTCTTC
CASSPEGLAGTSTLLYNEQFF
>many|18|TRBD2|TRBJ2-1|TRBV28
TGTGCCAGCAGTCAGGGACTAGCGGGAGGCCTTATCCACAATGAGCAGTTCTTC
CASSQGLAGGLIHNEQFF
>NA|17|TRBD2|TRBJ2-2|TRBV5-1
TGCGCCAGCAGCTCAAGTAGCGGGAGCATTTTCTCCGGGGAGCTGTTTTTT
CASSSSSGSIFSGELFF
>NA|13|NA|TRBJ2-1|TRBV7-3
TGTGCCAGCAGCTTAGGAATTCCACTTGAGCAGTTCTTC
CASSLGIPLEQFF
>NA|12|NA|TRBJ1-5|TRBV7-2
TGTGCCAGCAGCCGGATCAATCAGCCCCAGCATTTT
CASSRINQPQHF
>NA|16|NA|TRBJ2-2|TRBV3-1
TGTGCCAGCAGCCAAGCTAGGGGCGGTGGCACCGGGGAGCTGTTTTTT
CASSQARGGGTGELFF
>many|13|NA|TRBJ1-1|TRBV5-1
TGCGCCAGCAGCACCGGGGGGAACACTGAAGCTTTCTTT
CASSTGGNTEAFF
>few|15|NA|TRBJ1-4|TRBV5-1
TGCGCCAGCAGTTCCGGCCGGGGCTCTAATGAAAAACTGTTTTTT
CASSSGRGSNEKLFF
>few|18|TRBD1|TRBJ2-6|TRBV18
TGTGCCAGCTCACCACCGGGACAGGGTATGACTGGGGCCAACGTCCTGACTTTC
CASSPPGQGMTGANVLTF
>NA|15|NA|TRBJ2-3|TRBV9
TGTGCCAGCAGCGTAGAAAAGCGGGTTGGAGCGGGGCAGTATTTT
CASSVEKRVGAGQYF
>few|15|NA|TRBJ2-5|TRBV7-9
TGTGCCAGCAGCTTTAGGGATAGCTTAGAAGAGACCCAGTACTTC
CASSFRDSLEETQYF
>many|18|TRBD2|TRBJ2-1|TRBV5-1
TGCGCCAGCAGTACCCCTTCCGTCGGGACTAGCGACCACAATGAGCAGTTCTTC
CASSTPSVGTSDHNEQFF
>many|14|TRBD1|TRBJ2-5|TRBV12-3/TRBV12-4
TGTGCCATAACCCGGGACAGGTCTTGGCAGACCCAGTACTTC
CAITRDRSWQTQYF